This TCR beta chain was found in a study of neurological immune-mediated disorders (dated by TCRdb to the late 2010s). Regarding the research as a whole: The study compared peripheral blood TCR-beta repertoires of HTLV-I-associated myelopathy (HAM/TSP) patients, multiple sclerosis patients and healthy controls using UMI-based sequencing. Of the 70 or so subjects in the cohort, roughly 14 were HAM/TSP patients, some 35 were multiple sclerosis patients, and 20 were healthy controls. The approximately 110 TCR-beta libraries included longitudinal samples, technical triplicates and paired sorted CD4+ and CD8+ T-cell subsets alongside PBMC samples.

What the work shows at the level of the full study, not this receptor alone: No identical CDR3 amino acid sequences were found to be shared among expanded clones across subjects, suggesting that TCR-beta repertoires were private in all groups. TCR clonal expansion was greatest in HAM/TSP patients and smallest in MS patients, who ranked below even healthy controls.

For the sorted-subset TCR libraries, the starting material was around 1 million sorted CD4+ or CD8+ T cells. Peripheral blood was subjected to Ficoll-Hypaque density gradient centrifugation to isolate PBMCs, which were then cryopreserved in liquid nitrogen. The study also sequenced paired sorted CD4+ and CD8+ subsets from healthy controls, HAM/TSP patients and MS patients. cDNA was synthesized by template-switch 5'RACE using a primer carrying a 10-nucleotide random unique molecular identifier by which each TCR transcript was tagged. Each sequencing run produced over 170 million TCR-beta sequences covering 15-18 subjects. The RNeasy kit was used to extract total RNA. TCR-beta VDJ regions were amplified with primers for the TCR constant region and the 5'RACE anchor, using the KAPA Real-time Library Amplification kit. A first PCR added sample indexes and Illumina adaptors, after which a second PCR increased the library yield. The roughly 650 bp TCR product was size-selected on a 2% E-gel SizeSelection system after Ampure bead purification. Before pooling, library quality was assessed on a Bioanalyzer, concentration was determined with Qubit, and library quantification was performed with the Kapa Library Quantification kit. An Illumina HiSeq 2500 sequenced the libraries paired-end 2 x 150 bp. To increase sequence diversity, roughly 24-31% phiX was spiked into each library pool. Per the source publication's procedure: The quality-filtered reads were processed with the UMI-based MiGEC pipeline, whose error correction step removed more than 75% of the raw TCR sequences. IMGT germline references were used for aligning VDJ genes, and each clonotype was defined as a unique CDR3 amino acid sequence together with its V-J genes. Clonal expansion, Shannon diversity and CDR3 relatedness (CalcPairwiseDistances, ClusterSamples) were evaluated with VDJtools, and phylogenetic trees were built with CLCbio workbench. Clones with at least 8 unique UMIs were defined as expanded, with this threshold being based on coefficient-of-variation modelling across technical triplicates. In TCRdb, the public reads were trimmed at Q25 with fastp and aligned with MiXCR, with productive beta chains retained. One record per CDR3 amino acid sequence lists the most common genes and DNA. These V and J calls are TCRdb output, not the study's own analysis. The sample contains around 10,000 distinct CDR3 sequences, more than 20% of them found a single time. The top ten clonotypes cover about 50% of the sample.

This clonotype was seen at least ten times. Its cognate antigen has yet to be identified. Base qualities were left out, and no much larger clone turns up one base away. The sequence derives from a woman in her sixties or seventies with HTLV-1-associated myelopathy (HAM/TSP). Sequences were obtained from CD8+ T cells from blood.

The DNA sequence is as follows: TGTGCCACCAGCAGAGAGGAACAGCACACCGGGGAGCTGTTTTTT. It encodes CATSREEQHTGELFF. The rearrangement joined TRBV15 to TRBJ2-2; no confident D gene assignment can be made. The germline V gene (reference sequence) yields LNHNV for CDR1 and YYDKDF for CDR2. V loses 0 bases, J loses 3 bases, and the germline ends lie 8 bases apart. The CDR3 runs 15 residues from the cysteine to the phenylalanine. The read is trimmed to its CDR3 DNA, 45 bases read in frame from base 1.